Sequencing of this TCR beta chain was carried out in a study of cytomegalovirus exposure and HLA in healthy donors. CDR1 SGHVS and CDR2 FQNEAQ come from the germline V gene. Between the trimmed V and J ends, which lost 3 bases and 4 bases, there was a span of 16 bases. The CDR3 totals 16 residues. For this clone: Its antigen is unidentified.

A multiplex PCR was run with 60 Vbeta primers and 13 Jbeta primers. The method was immunoSEQ multiplex PCR; TCRdb's version includes in-frame clones alone and lacks a portion of them. In the table there are over 100,000 clones, around 81% of which are singletons. Regarding the study as a whole: One later analysis reportedly identified an Asian-associated ancestry cluster that showed fewer N-insertions than the approximately 670-donor mean. Many donors carried some public TCRs, although rarity characterized most TCR sequences. Sequencing artifact likely explains a cluster of highly shared sequence variants. Most of the TCR beta V segments (in an earlier analysis) were productive either about 90% or about 30% of the time.

Sequenced input: PBMCs. V gene TRBV7-8 combines with J gene TRBJ2-1, with D possibly being TRBD2 (5 bases). This TCR was sampled from a young woman in good health and CMV-seronegative. In nucleotides, the CDR3 is TGTGCCAGCAGCTTCCCCTCGACCGGGAATTACAATGAGCAGTTCTTC. Translated, it gives CASSFPSTGNYNEQFF.